The 20 T cell receptor beta chains below all came from one sample that was sequenced in a study of STAT5B mutations in CD4+ large granular lymphocyte leukemia. TCRdb's table, derived via immunoSEQ multiplex PCR, lists solely in-frame clones and lacks some. This table has 30,000 or so clones, roughly 77% appearing once. Material for sequencing was CD4+ T cells from blood buffy coats. The receptors were sampled from a human donor in good health.

The rearrangement links TRBV6-1 to TRBJ2-7; perhaps D is TRBD1 or TRBD2 (6 bases each). Germline V gene lookup returns CDR1 MNHNS and CDR2 SASEGT. CDR3 length: 13 residues. Trimming pared 4 bases from V and 7 bases from J, leaving 14 bases between. The CDR3 DNA follows: TGTGCCAGCAGTGTATTCTGGGGGGCTGAGCAGTACTTC. It is translated as CASSVFWGAEQYF.

This chain uses TRBV11-2 with TRBJ2-7; D is unresolved. Germline V gene sequence: CDR1 SGHAT, CDR2 FQNNGV. The ends were cut back, 1 base at V and 0 bases at J, with 4 bases in the middle. The CDR3 is 13 residues long. The CDR3 region is CASSLVDSYEQYF. Written as DNA, the CDR3 is TGTGCCAGCAGCTTAGTAGACTCCTACGAGCAGTACTTC.

This clone has just one count. The chain links TRBV5-1 to TRBJ1-2; D remains unclear. This CDR3 comprises 14 residues. The germline V gene has CDR1 SGHRS and CDR2 YFSETQ. The V end lost 2 bases, the J end lost 0 bases, and 8 bases lay between the germline ends. CDR3 bases: TGCGCCAGCAGCTTCACCGGGACTAACTATGGCTACACCTTC. This codes for CASSFTGTNYGYTF.

The genes are TRBV2 and TRBJ2-4; 9 nucleotides match TRBD2. The CDR3 loop spans 16 amino acids. V lost 1 base to trimming and J lost 6 bases; unmatched junction nucleotides: 7. Per germline, CDR1 SNHLY and CDR2 FYNNEI. CDR3 sequence (DNA): TGTGCCAGCAGTGAAGGCGGGGGGGTCCGGGGAAACATTCAGTACTTC. It codes for CASSEGGGVRGNIQYF.

The V call is TRBV5-5, the J call TRBJ2-7, with 13 positions matching TRBD2. The CDR3 loop spans 16 amino acids. With 4 bases clipped from V and 4 bases from J, the junction kept 8 bases outside the gene matches. Germline CDR1 reads SGHKS; CDR2 reads YYEKEE (reference sequence). The CDR3 DNA follows: TGTGCCAGCAGCGTTACGGGACTAGCGGGGACGTACGAGCAGTACTTC. Encoded protein: CASSVTGLAGTYEQYF.

The V and J genes are TRBV18 and TRBJ2-3; no definite D call. Germline assignment: CDR1 KGHSH and CDR2 LQKENI. The CDR3 extends over 12 amino acids. Deletions cut 2 bases from V and 4 bases from J, with 4 bases between. CDR3 sequence (DNA): TGTGCCAGCTCACCAGCCCCAGATACGCAGTATTTT. Amino acids: CASSPAPDTQYF.

The chain has TRBV10-1 and TRBJ2-1, with D possibly being TRBD1 (9 bases). Trimming took 7 bases from V and 7 from J, leaving 20 bases between them. Looked up from germline, CDR1 is WNHNN and CDR2 is SYGVQD (reference sequence). There are 15 residues in the CDR3. DNA of the CDR3: TGCGCCAGCACCTCGGGGGGGACAGGGAATAATGAGCAGTTCTTC. Translated, it gives CASTSGGTGNNEQFF.

This clone has only a few counts. This sequence joins TRBV10-3 and TRBJ1-1; D is unclear. The CDR3 loop spans 13 amino acids. The V gene's germline CDR1 is ENHRY and CDR2 SYGVKD. Trimming took 3 bases from V and 1 from J, leaving 6 bases between them. The CDR3 protein is CAISEGGNTEAFF. The CDR3 DNA sequence: TGTGCCATCAGTGAAGGTGGGAACACTGAAGCTTTCTTT.

This clone has only a few counts. The chain combines TRBV10-3 with TRBJ1-2; possibly TRBD1 for D (6 bases). CDR1 is ENHRY, CDR2 SYGVKD, per germline. V dropped 6 bases and J dropped 5 bases, with 13 bases sitting between them. The CDR3 sequence is 13 residues long. CDR3 sequence: CAIRDGTPYGYTF. The CDR3 nucleotides are TGTGCCATCAGAGACGGGACACCTTATGGCTACACCTTC.

This chain links TRBV30 with TRBJ1-1; D is unclear. Germline lookup yields CDR1 GTSNPN and CDR2 SVGIG (reference sequence). V shed 3 bases and J shed 4 bases, with 18 bases lying between them. The CDR3 covers 15 residues. The CDR3 nucleotides are TGTGCCTGGAGGCTGACAAGCGGGGTGGGCACTGAAGCTTTCTTT. The encoded protein is CAWRLTSGVGTEAFF.

In nucleotides, the CDR3 is TGTGCCAGCAGTGAAGCGCCCCACACCATCGGGTATGGCTACACCTTC. Its protein is CASSEAPHTIGYGYTF. The gene calls are TRBV6-1 and TRBJ1-2; unclear D gene. CDR1 is MNHNS, CDR2 SASEGT, per germline. CDR3 length: 16 amino acids. Trimming removed 0 bases from V and 5 bases from J, with 16 bases in between.

The CDR3 DNA reads TGTGCCAGCAGCTTAGACCCGGGACAGGGTGTCGAAAAACTGTTTTTT. It yields the protein CASSLDPGQGVEKLFF. The chain joins TRBV7-9 to TRBJ1-4; 9 positions match TRBD1. V was pared by 1 base and J by 8 bases, with 8 bases of the junction left unmatched. Per the germline V gene, CDR1 is SEHNR and CDR2 is FQNEAQ (reference sequence). This CDR3 has 16 residues.

J is TRBJ2-3 and V is TRBV7-2; D could derive from TRBD1 or TRBD2 (6 bases each). Germline V CDR1 and CDR2: SGHTA, FQGNSA. CDR3 length equals 16 residues. Trimming left V 0 bases short and J 0 bases short, with 10 bases between. In nucleotides, the CDR3 is TGTGCCAGCAGCTTAGCTGGGGGGCGGAGCACAGATACGCAGTATTTT. Protein product: CASSLAGGRSTDTQYF.

The V gene is TRBV10-3, the J gene TRBJ2-1; TRBD1 might be the D (6 bases). Germline values: CDR1 ENHRY, CDR2 SYGVKD. This CDR3 spans 12 amino acids. The V gene lost 6 bases and the J gene lost 10 bases, with 13 bases spanning the gap. CDR3 residues: CAISQIRGEQFF. CDR3 in DNA: TGTGCCATCAGCCAAATTAGGGGGGAGCAGTTCTTC.

This clone occurred a few times. The chain joins TRBV30 to TRBJ1-3; D call uncertain. This CDR3 comprises 11 residues. V lost 2 bases and J lost 2, with 1 base in between. Germline-derived CDR1 and CDR2 are GTSNPN and SVGIG (reference sequence). The CDR3 DNA reads TGTGCCTGGAGTCCTGGAAACACCATATATTTT. Amino acid sequence: CAWSPGNTIYF.

This clone showed up just once. The genes are TRBV11-2 and TRBJ2-3, with D possibly TRBD2 on 6 matching bases. The V gene lost 1 base and the J gene lost 2 bases, with 16 bases spanning the gap. The CDR3 length is 17 residues. Germline assignment: CDR1 SGHAT and CDR2 FQNNGV. The CDR3 DNA reads as TGTGCCAGCAGCTTAGGCATCCTAGCGACCCTCACAGATACGCAGTATTTT. This gives the protein CASSLGILATLTDTQYF.

The chain carries TRBV29-1 and TRBJ2-3; D call uncertain. CDR1 is SQVTM, CDR2 ANQGSEA, per germline. V was shortened by 5 bases and J by 4 bases, with 7 bases between the two germline ends. There are 11 residues in the CDR3. CDR3 sequence: CSVFGPDTQYF. DNA of the CDR3: TGCAGCGTTTTCGGGCCAGATACGCAGTATTTT.

The chain couples TRBV5-1 to TRBJ2-3, with TRBD2 matching 11 bases. Germline V gene data show CDR1 as SGHRS and CDR2 as YFSETQ. V gave up 3 bases and J gave up 4 bases; unmatched junction bases: 4. The CDR3 consists of 15 residues. For the CDR3, the DNA is TGCGCCAGCAGCTCGGGACTAGCGGAGTCAGATACGCAGTATTTT. Protein: CASSSGLAESDTQYF.

The CDR3 DNA follows: TGTGCCAGCAGCTTGGAAATCCCTGCCGAGCAGTACTTC. Translated: CASSLEIPAEQYF. The chain has TRBV5-5 and TRBJ2-7; no firm D call. The V end lost 0 bases, the J end lost 6 bases, and 10 bases lay between the germline ends. The germline V gene has CDR1 SGHKS and CDR2 YYEKEE (reference sequence). This CDR3 has 13 residues. The full variable domain, completed using reference TRBV5-5 and TRBJ2-7, is DAGVTQSPTHLIKTRGQQVTLRCSPISGHKSVSWYQQVLGQGPQFIFQYYEKEERGRGNFPDRFSARQFPNYSSELNVNALLLGDSALYLCASSLEIPAEQYFGPGTRLTVT.

The chain combines TRBV19 with TRBJ2-3; the match to TRBD1 covers 8 bases. The V gene's germline CDR1 is LNHDA and CDR2 SQIVND (reference sequence). The V and J ends lost 4 bases and 4 bases, in that order; junction bases with no gene match: 7. CDR3 length equals 15 residues. CDR3: CASSTGQASADTQYF. CDR3 DNA sequence: TGTGCCAGTAGTACGGGACAGGCCAGCGCAGATACGCAGTATTTT.